Below, one T cell receptor beta chain is given with its context. What it binds is not known. The sample carries other DNA sequences with the same CDR3. Cells designated naive CD8 were CD45RO-negative and were positively selected for CCR7, with terminally differentiated effector memory CD45RA+ cells excluded. The entry originates in a study of shared clonotypes between healthy human individuals. Germline V gene lookup returns CDR1 SEHNR and CDR2 FQNEAQ (reference sequence). The length of the CDR3 is 12 residues. The V and J ends lost 3 bases and 5 bases respectively, with 7 bases between them. Original processing methods: Without quality scores, immunoSEQ junctional reads could not be filtered like full-length reads. Here immunoSEQ multiplex PCR was the method, and the copy in TCRdb shows in-frame clones only, minus some. V and J calls and clone size follow that table, whereas D and trimming were derived from the DNA. Of some 2.1 million clones in the sample, about 95% are singletons; the top ten hold approximately 1.2%.

Points from the study as a whole: Several donors held 5% to 5.5% of naive CD4 clonotypes in common.

The TCR sequence derives from a man aged 18 to 30 in good health. Sequencing input: naive CD8+ T cells sorted from blood. This rearrangement joins TRBV7-9 to TRBJ1-1; D remains ambiguous. DNA for the CDR3: TGTGCCAGCAGCTTCGGGGTAACTGAAGCTTTCTTT. Its translation: CASSFGVTEAFF.